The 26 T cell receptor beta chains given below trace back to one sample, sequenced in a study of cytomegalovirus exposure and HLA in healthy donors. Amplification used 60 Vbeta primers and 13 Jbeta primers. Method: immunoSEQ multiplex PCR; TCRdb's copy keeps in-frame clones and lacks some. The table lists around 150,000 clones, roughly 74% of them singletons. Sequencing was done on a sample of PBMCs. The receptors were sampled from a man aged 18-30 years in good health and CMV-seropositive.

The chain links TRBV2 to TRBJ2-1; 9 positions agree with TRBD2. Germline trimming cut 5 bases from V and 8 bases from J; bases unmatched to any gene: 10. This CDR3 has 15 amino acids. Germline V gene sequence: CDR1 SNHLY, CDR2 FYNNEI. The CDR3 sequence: CASSSKLAGLDEQFF. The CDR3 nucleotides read TGTGCCAGCAGTTCAAAACTAGCGGGCCTGGATGAGCAGTTCTTC. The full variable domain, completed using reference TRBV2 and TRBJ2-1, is EPEVTQTPSHQVTQMGQEVILRCVPISNHLYFYWYRQILGQKVEFLVSFYNNEISEKSEIFDDQFSVERPDGSNFTLKIRSTKLEDSAMYFCASSSKLAGLDEQFFGPGTRLTVL.

Written as DNA, the CDR3 is TGTGCCAGCAGTGAAGAGGGACAGAGTTTTTCCTACGAGCAGTACTTC. Translated, it gives CASSEEGQSFSYEQYF. The chain uses TRBV6-1 and TRBJ2-7; 7 nucleotides agree with TRBD1. V dropped 1 base and J dropped 1; count of bases not matched to a gene: 7. Per germline, CDR1 MNHNS and CDR2 SASEGT. This CDR3 comprises 16 residues.

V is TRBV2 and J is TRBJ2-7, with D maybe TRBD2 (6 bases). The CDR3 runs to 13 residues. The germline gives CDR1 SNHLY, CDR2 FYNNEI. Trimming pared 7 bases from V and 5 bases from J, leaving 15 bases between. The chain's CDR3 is CASTLGGYNEQYF. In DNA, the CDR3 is TGTGCCAGCACCCTCGGGGGTTATAACGAGCAGTACTTC.

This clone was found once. DNA of the CDR3: TGTGCCAGTAGTATTACCTGGACAGCTGAGGTGTGGGCCAACGTCCTGACTTTC. As protein: CASSITWTAEVWANVLTF. This sequence joins TRBV19 and TRBJ2-6, with a tentative D call TRBD1 (6 bases). Trimming cost V 3 bases and J 5 bases, with 20 bases left between them. The V gene's germline CDR1 is LNHDA and CDR2 SQIVND (reference sequence). The length of the CDR3 is 18 residues.

The CDR3 DNA reads TGTGCCAGCAGCCGGGACTCCTCAGATACGCAGTATTTT. It translates to CASSRDSSDTQYF. V usage is TRBV6-6 and J usage is TRBJ2-3, with a tentative D call TRBD2 (6 bases). Germline assignment: CDR1 MNHNY and CDR2 SVGAGI (reference sequence). The V gene lost 6 bases and the J gene lost 4 bases, with 11 bases spanning the gap. This CDR3 spans 13 amino acids.

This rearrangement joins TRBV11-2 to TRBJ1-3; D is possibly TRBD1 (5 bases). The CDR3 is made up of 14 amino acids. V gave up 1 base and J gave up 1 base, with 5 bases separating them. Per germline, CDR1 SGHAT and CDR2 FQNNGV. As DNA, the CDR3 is TGTGCCAGCAGCTTAGCAGGGTCTGGAAACACCATATATTTT. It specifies CASSLAGSGNTIYF. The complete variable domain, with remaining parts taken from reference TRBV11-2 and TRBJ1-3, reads EAGVAQSPRYKIIEKRQSVAFWCNPISGHATLYWYQQILGQGPKLLIQFQNNGVVDDSQLPKDRFSAERLKGVDSTLKIQPAKLEDSAVYLCASSLAGSGNTIYFGEGSWLTVV.

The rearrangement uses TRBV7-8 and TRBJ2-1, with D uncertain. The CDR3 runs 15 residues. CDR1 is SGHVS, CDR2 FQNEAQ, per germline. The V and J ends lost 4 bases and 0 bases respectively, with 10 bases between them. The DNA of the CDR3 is TGTGCCAGCAGCTGGGCCGGTAGCTCCTACAATGAGCAGTTCTTC. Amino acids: CASSWAGSSYNEQFF.

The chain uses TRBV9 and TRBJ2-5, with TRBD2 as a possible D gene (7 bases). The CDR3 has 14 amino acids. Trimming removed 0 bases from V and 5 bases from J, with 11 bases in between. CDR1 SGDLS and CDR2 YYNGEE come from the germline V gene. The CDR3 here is CASSVAGGGETQYF. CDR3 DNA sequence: TGTGCCAGCAGCGTAGCGGGGGGCGGTGAGACCCAGTACTTC. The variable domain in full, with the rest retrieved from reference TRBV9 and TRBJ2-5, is DSGVTQTPKHLITATGQRVTLRCSPRSGDLSVYWYQQSLDQGLQFLIQYYNGEERAKGNILERFSAQQFPDLHSELNLSSLELGDSALYFCASSVAGGGETQYFGPGTRLLVL.

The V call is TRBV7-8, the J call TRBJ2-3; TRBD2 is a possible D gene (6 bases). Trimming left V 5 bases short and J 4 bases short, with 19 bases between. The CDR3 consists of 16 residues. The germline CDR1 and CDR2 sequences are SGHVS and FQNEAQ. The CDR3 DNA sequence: TGTGCCAGCAGCCCCTCCCGGGACGGGAGTGCAGATACGCAGTATTTT. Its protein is CASSPSRDGSADTQYF.

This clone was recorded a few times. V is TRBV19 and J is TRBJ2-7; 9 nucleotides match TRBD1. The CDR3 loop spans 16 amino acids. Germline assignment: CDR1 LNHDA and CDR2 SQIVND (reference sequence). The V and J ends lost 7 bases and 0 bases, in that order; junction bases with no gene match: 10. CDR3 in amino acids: CASTSSRTGDSYEQYF. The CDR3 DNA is TGTGCCAGTACTTCCAGCCGGACAGGGGACTCCTACGAGCAGTACTTC.

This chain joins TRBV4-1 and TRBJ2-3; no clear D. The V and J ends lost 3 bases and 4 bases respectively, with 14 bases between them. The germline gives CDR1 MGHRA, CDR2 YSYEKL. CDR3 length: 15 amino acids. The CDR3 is CASSHQKASADTQYF. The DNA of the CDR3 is TGCGCCAGCAGCCATCAGAAAGCGTCGGCAGATACGCAGTATTTT.

CDR3 sequence reads: CASSMAGSAYEQYF. The CDR3 DNA is TGTGCCAGTAGTATGGCAGGTTCGGCCTACGAGCAGTACTTC. The chain uses TRBV19 and TRBJ2-7; no definite D call. V shed 3 bases and J shed 2 bases, with 11 bases lying between them. CDR3 length: 14 residues. Germline CDR1 LNHDA, CDR2 SQIVND (reference sequence).

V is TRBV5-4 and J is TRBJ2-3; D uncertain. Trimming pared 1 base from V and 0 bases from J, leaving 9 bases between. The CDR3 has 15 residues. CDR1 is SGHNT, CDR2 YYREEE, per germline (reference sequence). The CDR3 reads CASSLLAASTDTQYF. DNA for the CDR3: TGTGCCAGCAGCTTGCTGGCGGCTAGCACAGATACGCAGTATTTT.

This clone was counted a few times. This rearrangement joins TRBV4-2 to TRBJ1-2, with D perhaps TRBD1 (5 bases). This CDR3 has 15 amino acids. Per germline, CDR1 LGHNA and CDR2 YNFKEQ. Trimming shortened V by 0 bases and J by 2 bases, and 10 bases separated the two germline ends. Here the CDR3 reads CASSQDVRTNYGYTF. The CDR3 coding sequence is TGTGCCAGCAGCCAAGATGTGAGGACAAACTATGGCTACACCTTC.

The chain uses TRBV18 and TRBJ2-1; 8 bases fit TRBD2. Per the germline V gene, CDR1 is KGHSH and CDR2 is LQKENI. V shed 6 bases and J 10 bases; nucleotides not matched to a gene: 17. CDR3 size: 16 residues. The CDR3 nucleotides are TGTGCCAGCTCCACGGGAGGGGGTCCTTCCACGGAGGAGCAGTTCTTC. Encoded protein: CASSTGGGPSTEEQFF.

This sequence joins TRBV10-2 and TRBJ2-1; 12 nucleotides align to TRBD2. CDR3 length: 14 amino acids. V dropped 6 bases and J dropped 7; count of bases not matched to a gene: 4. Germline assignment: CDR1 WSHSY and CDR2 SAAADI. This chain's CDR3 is CASRLAGGGNEQFF. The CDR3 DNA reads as TGCGCCAGCAGGCTAGCGGGAGGGGGAAATGAGCAGTTCTTC.

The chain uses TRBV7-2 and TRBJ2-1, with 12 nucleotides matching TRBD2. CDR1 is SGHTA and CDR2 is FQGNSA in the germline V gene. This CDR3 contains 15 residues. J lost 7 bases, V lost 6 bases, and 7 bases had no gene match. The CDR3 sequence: CASRSPSGRVNEQFF. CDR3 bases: TGTGCCAGCAGGTCCCCTAGCGGGAGGGTGAATGAGCAGTTCTTC.

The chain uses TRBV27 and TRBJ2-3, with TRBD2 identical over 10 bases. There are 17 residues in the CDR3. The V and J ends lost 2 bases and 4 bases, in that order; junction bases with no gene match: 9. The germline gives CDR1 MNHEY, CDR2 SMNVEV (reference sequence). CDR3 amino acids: CASSLLSSGRAPDTQYF. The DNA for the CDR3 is TGTGCCAGCAGTTTACTTTCCAGCGGGAGGGCCCCAGATACGCAGTATTTT.

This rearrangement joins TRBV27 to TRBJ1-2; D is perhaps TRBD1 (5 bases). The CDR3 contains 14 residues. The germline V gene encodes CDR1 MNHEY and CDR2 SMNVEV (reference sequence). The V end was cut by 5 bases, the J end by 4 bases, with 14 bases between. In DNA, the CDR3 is TGTGCCAGCAGTCATCAGGGCGCTAGCTATGGCTACACCTTC. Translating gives CASSHQGASYGYTF.

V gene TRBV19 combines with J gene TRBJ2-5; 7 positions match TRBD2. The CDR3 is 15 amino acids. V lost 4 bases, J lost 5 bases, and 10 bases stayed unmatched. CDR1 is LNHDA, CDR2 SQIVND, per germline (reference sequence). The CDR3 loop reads CASSKGGPNMETQYF. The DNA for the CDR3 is TGTGCCAGTAGTAAGGGAGGGCCCAACATGGAGACCCAGTACTTC.

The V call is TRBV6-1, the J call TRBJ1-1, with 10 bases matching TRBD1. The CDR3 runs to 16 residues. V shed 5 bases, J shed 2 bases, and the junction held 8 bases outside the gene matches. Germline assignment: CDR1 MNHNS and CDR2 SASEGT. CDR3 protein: CASSKGDRGQNTEAFF. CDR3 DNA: TGTGCCAGCAGTAAAGGGGACAGGGGACAAAACACTGAAGCTTTCTTT.

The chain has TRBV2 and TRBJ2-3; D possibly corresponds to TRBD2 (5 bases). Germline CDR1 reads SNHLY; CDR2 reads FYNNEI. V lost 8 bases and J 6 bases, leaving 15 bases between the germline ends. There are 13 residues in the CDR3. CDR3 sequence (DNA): TGTGCCAGCTCTATCGGGATGGCGGATACGCAGTATTTT. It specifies CASSIGMADTQYF.

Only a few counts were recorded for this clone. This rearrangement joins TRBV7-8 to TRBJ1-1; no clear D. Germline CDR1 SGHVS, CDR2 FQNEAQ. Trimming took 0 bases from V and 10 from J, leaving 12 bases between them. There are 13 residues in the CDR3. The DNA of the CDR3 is TGTGCCAGCAGCTTAGCGAATAGACGGGGAGCTTTCTTT. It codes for CASSLANRRGAFF. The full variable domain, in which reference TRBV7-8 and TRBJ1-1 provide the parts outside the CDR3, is GAGVSQSPRYKVAKRGQDVALRCDPISGHVSLFWYQQALGQGPEFLTYFQNEAQLDKSGLPSDRFFAERPEGSVSTLKIQRTQQEDSAVYLCASSLANRRGAFFGQGTRLTVV.

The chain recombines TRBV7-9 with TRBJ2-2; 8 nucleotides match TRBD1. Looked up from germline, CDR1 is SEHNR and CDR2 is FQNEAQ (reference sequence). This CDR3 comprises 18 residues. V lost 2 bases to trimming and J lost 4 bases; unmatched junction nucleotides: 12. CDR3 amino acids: CASSLSHVQGARTGELFF. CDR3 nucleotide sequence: TGTGCCAGCAGCTTATCCCACGTTCAGGGGGCGCGCACCGGGGAGCTGTTTTTT.

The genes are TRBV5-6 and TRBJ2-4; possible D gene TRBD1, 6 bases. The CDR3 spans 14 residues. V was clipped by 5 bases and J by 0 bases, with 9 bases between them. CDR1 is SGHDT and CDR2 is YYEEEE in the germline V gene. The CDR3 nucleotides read TGTGCCAGCAGGGCCAGGGGAGCCAAAAACATTCAGTACTTC. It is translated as CASRARGAKNIQYF. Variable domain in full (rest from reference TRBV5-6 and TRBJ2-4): DAGVTQSPTHLIKTRGQQVTLRCSPKSGHDTVSWYQQALGQGPQFIFQYYEEEERQRGNFPDRFSGHQFPNYSSELNVNALLLGDSALYLCASRARGAKNIQYFGAGTRLSVL.

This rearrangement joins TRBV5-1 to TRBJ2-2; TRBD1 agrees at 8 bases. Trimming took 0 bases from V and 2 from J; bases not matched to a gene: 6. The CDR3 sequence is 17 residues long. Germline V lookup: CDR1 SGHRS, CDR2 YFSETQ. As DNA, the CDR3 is TGCGCCAGCAGCTTGGGAAGGCAGGGGGCAAACACCGGGGAGCTGTTTTTT. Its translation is CASSLGRQGANTGELFF.